Presented here are 9 T cell receptor beta chains from one specimen sequenced in a study of blood T cell repertoires in COVID-19. TCRdb keeps only in-frame clones here, not all; method: immunoSEQ multiplex PCR. The sample includes around 250,000 clones, 75% to 90% seen only once; the top ten take roughly a tenth. Sequenced: peripheral blood. The receptors originated from a woman in her seventies with COVID-19, enrolled during active disease.

The chain couples TRBV6-2 or TRBV6-3 to TRBJ2-7, with D possibly matching TRBD2 (6 bases). The length of the CDR3 is 15 residues. The V gene's germline CDR1 is MNHEY and CDR2 SVGEGT. V lost 6 bases, J lost 0 bases, and 15 bases lay in between. The CDR3 nucleotides are TGTGCCAGCAGCCCGGGCGGGATGTTCTCCTACGAGCAGTACTTC. Encoded protein: CASSPGGMFSYEQYF.

The chain carries TRBV7-2 and TRBJ1-4, with TRBD1 matching over 9 bases. Trimming cost V 3 bases and J 7 bases; bases outside gene matches: 15. Germline-derived CDR1 and CDR2 are SGHTA and FQGNSA. CDR3 size: 18 residues. The DNA of the CDR3 is TGTGCCAGCAGCTTGGCATCCGGGACAGGGTATTCGATTGAAAAACTGTTTTTT. Translating gives CASSLASGTGYSIEKLFF.

The V gene is TRBV28, the J gene TRBJ1-5; the D is unclear. V was cut by 4 bases and J by 4 bases, with 11 bases left in between. This CDR3 comprises 14 residues. Looked up from germline, CDR1 is MDHEN and CDR2 is SYDVKM. The CDR3 DNA is TGTGCCAGCAGTTCGACGGACTGGAATCAGCCCCAGCATTTT. Its protein product is CASSSTDWNQPQHF. The complete variable domain, with remaining parts taken from reference TRBV28 and TRBJ1-5, reads DVKVTQSSRYLVKRTGEKVFLECVQDMDHENMFWYRQDPGLGLRLIYFSYDVKMKEKGDIPEGYSVSREKKERFSLILESASTNQTSMYLCASSSTDWNQPQHFGDGTRLSIL.

The genes are TRBV7-9 and TRBJ1-2; 7 nucleotides match TRBD1. Per the germline V gene, CDR1 is SEHNR and CDR2 is FQNEAQ (reference sequence). The CDR3 has 12 amino acids. The ends lost 5 bases at V and 8 bases at J; junction bases unmatched: 5. This chain's CDR3 is CASSRDRDGYTF. CDR3 nucleotide sequence: TGTGCCAGCAGCCGTGACAGGGACGGCTACACCTTC. Complete variable domain (other parts from reference TRBV7-9 and TRBJ1-2): DTGVSQNPRHKITKRGQNVTFRCDPISEHNRLYWYRQTLGQGPEFLTYFQNEAQLEKSRLLSDRFSAERPKGSFSTLEIQRTEQGDSAMYLCASSRDRDGYTFGSGTRLTVV.

Many counts were recorded for this clone. The chain combines TRBV6-5 with TRBJ2-2, with 9 bases aligning to TRBD1. The CDR3 contains 15 residues. Trimming at V came to 7 bases and at J to 5 bases, leaving 8 bases not matched to a gene. Per the germline V gene, CDR1 is MNHEY and CDR2 is SVGAGI. The CDR3 region has the DNA TGTGCCAGCAATTCCGGGACAGGGAGTACCGGGGAGCTGTTTTTT. It is translated as CASNSGTGSTGELFF.

The chain combines TRBV19 with TRBJ2-3; 9 nucleotides align to TRBD2. CDR3 size: 17 residues. V trimming: 3 bases; J trimming: 0 bases; junction bases outside the gene matches: 7. CDR1 is LNHDA, CDR2 SQIVND, per germline (reference sequence). The CDR3: CASSMGVTSGSTDTQYF. DNA of the CDR3: TGTGCCAGTAGTATGGGTGTTACTAGCGGGAGCACAGATACGCAGTATTTT.

V is TRBV9 and J is TRBJ2-7, with D perhaps matching TRBD1 (6 bases). The CDR3 contains 15 residues. The V gene lost 0 bases and the J gene lost 3 bases, with 13 bases spanning the gap. Germline CDR1 reads SGDLS; CDR2 reads YYNGEE. The CDR3 coding sequence is TGTGCCAGCAGCGTAGGTATGGGGGCCTACTACGAGCAGTACTTC. Encoded protein: CASSVGMGAYYEQYF.

The chain has TRBV6-1 and TRBJ1-6, with 8 nucleotides matching TRBD1. The V and J ends lost 2 bases and 8 bases, in that order; junction bases with no gene match: 5. The germline CDR1 and CDR2 sequences are MNHNS and SASEGT. The CDR3 has 15 amino acids. The CDR3 loop reads CASSEQQGVDSPLHF. In nucleotides, the CDR3 is TGTGCCAGCAGTGAACAACAGGGGGTAGATTCACCCCTCCACTTT.

This clone was seen once. This sequence joins TRBV30 and TRBJ1-5; D possibly corresponds to TRBD1 (6 bases). The CDR3 is made up of 15 amino acids. V dropped 3 bases and J dropped 0 bases, with 12 bases sitting between them. CDR1 and CDR2 from the germline V gene are GTSNPN and SVGIG (reference sequence). CDR3 nucleotide sequence: TGTGCCTGGAGGGCCAGGGGTTATAGCAATCAGCCCCAGCATTTT. It encodes CAWRARGYSNQPQHF.